Only a few counts were recorded for the clone carrying this TCR beta chain. In the authors' methods: ImmunoSEQ only sent back junction sequences with no quality scores, so filtering was done differently. The data were produced by immunoSEQ multiplex PCR, yet TCRdb's version contains in-frame clones alone and is incomplete. The D gene and trimming were derived from the DNA, and the V and J assignments and clone size from that table. The sample lists 640,000 or so clones; more than 70% were seen once. This sample was taken from a study of shared clonotypes between healthy human individuals. Looking at the study overall: The plates for each donor numbered three CD4 naive, three CD4 memory, two CD8 naive and one CD8 memory.

CD4+ cells were split into CD45RA+ naive and CD45RA-negative memory subsets. The CDR3 is made up of 15 amino acids. V was cut by 5 bases and J by 2 bases, with 15 bases left in between. From germline, CDR1 is SGHTA and CDR2 FQGNSA. The TCR was taken from a woman aged 30 to 39 in good health. The chain uses TRBV7-2 and TRBJ1-1; D is unclear. Specimen: memory CD4+ T cells sorted from blood. This sample's subset: CD45RA-negative fraction. The DNA of the CDR3 is TGTGCCAGCAGCGGGCGGGAGGGCGTCAACACTGAAGCTTTCTTT. Its protein product is CASSGREGVNTEAFF.